This T cell receptor beta chain emerged from a study of T cells after posttransplantation cyclophosphamide (dated by TCRdb to the mid-2010s). Background on the whole study: Using TRB sequencing, the study followed how the T cell repertoire rebuilt after myeloablative bone marrow transplantation with posttransplantation cyclophosphamide given as GVHD prophylaxis. Samples from about 35 PTCy-treated patients, along with samples from approximately 15 of their related bone marrow donors, underwent antigen receptor sequencing. Because TRA and TRB clonality were tightly correlated in 9 samples, subsequent TCR analyses were focused on TRB only. In 3 patients, up to about 3 additional blood samples taken between 2 and 5.2 years after transplant also underwent TRB sequencing, as did pretransplant blood from 4 patients. Blood from all 34 PTCy patients who had 1-year posttransplant specimens underwent TRB sequencing. Public TRB sequences were checked against a database of over 3,000 sequences associated with responses to pathogens, tumor antigens, self-antigens and alloantigens. Results the study describes overall, beyond this receptor: Across over 40 patients, TRB clonality was highly associated with recipient CMV seropositivity and CMV reactivation, and diversity in PTCy patients was similar to diversity in CNI/methotrexate controls. At 1-2 months, donor-recipient similarity was low but rose over the first year, and the later blood repertoires were often dominated by donor CD8+ memory clones. The TRB repertoires of T cells infiltrating skin or the GI tract showed only limited overlap with the TRB repertoires found in blood.

As concerns this clone: Its recognized antigen is unknown. Per-nucleotide qualities are absent, and no much larger clonotype sits a single base away.

The germline V gene provides CDR1 SGHNT and CDR2 YENEEA. The V and J ends are trimmed by 7 bases and 0 bases, leaving 10 bases between them. The CDR3 holds 14 amino acids from the cysteine to the phenylalanine. Only the CDR3 DNA stays, 42 bases, in frame from base 1. TRB sequencing used genomic DNA with the immunoSEQ assay at survey resolution or the hsTCRB kit. Concerning the study's data processing: Initial read processing used immunoSEQ software, and repertoire analyses used the LymphoSeq R package. Clonality was computed as 1 minus normalized Shannon entropy; Gini coefficient was also calculated for each TRB dataset. To infer phenotypes in unsorted samples, TRB sequences from sorted subsets of the recipient or donor were mapped onto unsorted samples from the same recipient. Imported from immuneACCESS, the table was reduced by TCRdb to in-frame sequences with V and J called. These copies leave out some clones; in studies compared against another copy, an unresolved V gene accounts for under half, and the cause of the remainder is not known. That table gives V, J and clone size, and the DNA gave D and trimming. In this sample the table shows about 7,000 clones, around 78% of which occur a single time. The ten biggest clones cover roughly 29% of the sample.

Peripheral blood samples were provided by related bone marrow donors on the day of marrow donation. Peripheral blood and bone marrow mononuclear cells were isolated by Ficoll-Hypaque density centrifugation and were cryopreserved. Sorting of CD4+ and CD8+ T cells, including naive and memory subsets, was performed by FACS on a FACSAria II. Sequences were obtained from memory CD4+ T cells sorted from blood. The receptor was derived from a woman aged 45-60 years in good health and a related stem cell transplant donor. The chain joins TRBV11-3 to TRBJ1-3, with an unclear D gene assignment. This receptor carries the CDR3 CASIQALSGNTIYF. Here is the DNA: TGTGCCAGCATTCAGGCTCTCTCTGGAAACACCATATATTTT.